The present entry profiles one T cell receptor beta chain with its context. Its antigen is undetermined. Per germline, CDR1 SGHDT and CDR2 YYEEEE. The V segment lost 6 bases and the J segment 4 bases; nucleotides outside the gene matches: 17. The length of the CDR3 is 19 residues. This sample is drawn from a study of OX40 agonist ivuxolimab in advanced cancers. Study-level information: Of the participants, approximately 38% had some prior anti-PD-1, anti-PD-L1 or anti-CTLA-4 therapy, which was allowed. The study reported partial responses in three patients: one hepatocellular carcinoma, two cutaneous melanoma. Study conclusions and caveats: Both CD4+ and CD8+ T cell populations in blood had undergone clonal expansion by week 6 at 0.1 to 3.0 mg/kg.

Assay used: immunoSEQ multiplex PCR; TCRdb lists only in-frame clones, some missing. The table records 40,000 or so clones, about 86% of them present only once. Enrollment shut out patients with autoimmune disease history or systemic immunosuppression. The chain is built from TRBV5-6 and TRBJ1-5, with 12 bases that match TRBD1. Sequenced material: CD4+ or CD8+ T cells sorted from blood, taken in a trial of the OX40 agonist ivuxolimab. The TCR sequence derives from an adult with an advanced solid tumor such as melanoma, head and neck, liver or kidney cancer. DNA for the CDR3: TGTGCCAGCAAAGCCTCCGGGACAGGGGGCCCTATTGGAAATCAGCCCCAGCATTTT. Encoded protein: CASKASGTGGPIGNQPQHF.